Listed below are T cell receptor beta chains from one sample, sequenced in a study of T cells after yellow fever vaccination. TCRdb recomputed calls from the 5' RACE reads with MiXCR, one row per CDR3 protein. The sample holds about 340,000 distinct CDR3 sequences, under 15% seen once. Sequenced material: CD4+ T cells sorted from PBMCs, taken 15 days after the yellow fever booster vaccination. The source is a man younger than 35 who received the YFV17D yellow fever vaccine. CDR3s include the opening cysteine and the closing phenylalanine or tryptophan. D genes are given only for firm matches. A row's size may be missing; if present it is once, few, many or a size class.

j_call d_call v_call clone_size cdr3_aa cdr3_nt
TRBJ2-3 . TRBV12-3/TRBV12-4 few CASSSAQNTQYF TGTGCCAGCAGTTCCGCCCAGAATACGCAGTATTTT
TRBJ1-2 TRBD1 TRBV10-3 . CAISELGRTGHDYGYTF TGTGCCATCAGTGAGCTAGGGAGGACAGGGCATGACTATGGCTACACCTTC
TRBJ2-5 TRBD2 TRBV4-2 . CASSQDTGTSYETQYF TGTGCCAGCAGCCAAGATACCGGGACTAGCTATGAGACCCAGTACTTC
TRBJ1-2 TRBD1 TRBV15 . CATSREGQEANYGYTF TGTGCCACCAGCAGAGAAGGACAGGAAGCCAACTATGGCTACACCTTC
TRBJ1-6 TRBD1 TRBV20-1 . CSARRQGGSPLHF TGCAGTGCTAGGAGACAGGGAGGATCACCCCTCCACTTT
TRBJ2-5 . TRBV7-2 few CASSLPERETQYF TGTGCCAGCAGTTTGCCGGAGCGAGAGACCCAGTACTTC
TRBJ2-7 . TRBV11-2 . CASRVGAYEQYF TGTGCCAGCAGGGTCGGGGCCTACGAGCAGTACTTC
TRBJ1-2 . TRBV7-9 few CASSFWGQGFNYGYTF TGTGCCAGCAGCTTCTGGGGACAAGGATTTAACTATGGCTACACCTTC
TRBJ2-4 . TRBV6-5 . CASRQSLAKNIQYF TGTGCCAGCAGGCAGTCCCTAGCCAAAAACATTCAGTACTTC
TRBJ1-1 . TRBV7-2 many CASSLRGGSTEAFF TGTGCCAGCAGCCTCCGGGGGGGCAGCACTGAAGCTTTCTTT
TRBJ2-7 . TRBV29-1 . CSATGKASSYEQYF TGCAGCGCCACAGGCAAAGCATCCTCCTACGAGCAGTACTTC
TRBJ1-4 . TRBV12-3/TRBV12-4 . CASTSSQINEKLFF TGTGCCAGCACCTCGTCCCAGATTAATGAAAAACTGTTTTTT
TRBJ2-1 . TRBV5-1 . CASSFLPGAEYNEQFF TGCGCCAGCAGCTTCCTACCGGGGGCCGAGTACAATGAGCAGTTCTTC
TRBJ2-2 TRBD2 TRBV9 few CASSATSLLSGELFF TGTGCCAGCAGCGCGACTAGCCTACTGTCCGGGGAGCTGTTTTTT
TRBJ1-3 TRBD1 TRBV7-2 few CASSGRTGEGTIYF TGTGCCAGCAGCGGACGGACAGGGGAGGGCACCATATATTTT
TRBJ1-1 . TRBV7-2 . CASSLGRGLEAFF TGTGCCAGCAGCTTAGGGCGGGGGCTAGAAGCTTTCTTT
TRBJ2-3 TRBD1 TRBV29-1 many CSAGTGSTDTQYF TGCAGCGCGGGGACAGGGAGCACAGATACGCAGTATTTT
TRBJ2-7 . TRBV4-2 . CASSQDGSRGSYEQYF TGTGCCAGCAGCCAAGATGGAAGCCGGGGCTCCTACGAGCAGTACTTC
TRBJ1-1 . TRBV27 . CASNLGPTTEAFF TGTGCCAGCAACTTGGGGCCAACCACTGAAGCTTTCTTT
TRBJ2-4 TRBD2 TRBV6-5 . CASSQKSGGGAKNIQYF TGTGCCAGCAGTCAGAAAAGCGGGGGGGGAGCCAAAAACATTCAGTACTTC
TRBJ2-3 . TRBV21-1 many CASSPGGQYF TGTGCCAGCAGCCCAGGCGGCCAGTATTTT
TRBJ1-5 . TRBV12-3/TRBV12-4 . CASSLRALSNQPQHF TGTGCCAGCAGTTTAAGAGCCCTGAGCAATCAGCCCCAGCATTTT
TRBJ1-5 . TRBV7-3 . CASSLGGSQPQHF TGTGCCAGCAGCTTAGGGGGGAGTCAGCCCCAGCATTTT
TRBJ2-5 TRBD1 TRBV5-1 many CASSSGQAQETQYF TGCGCCAGCAGCTCCGGACAGGCCCAAGAGACCCAGTACTTC
TRBJ1-3 TRBD1 TRBV12-3/TRBV12-4 . CASSSSDRVGTGNTIYF TGTGCCAGCAGCTCCTCGGACAGGGTAGGAACTGGAAACACCATATATTTT
TRBJ2-3 . TRBV5-1 few CASSSRNPTDTQYF TGCGCCAGCAGCTCCCGGAATCCCACAGATACGCAGTATTTT